These T cell receptor beta chains were read from a single sample in a study of blood T cell repertoires in COVID-19. TCRdb keeps only in-frame clones here, not all; method: immunoSEQ multiplex PCR. The sample carries about 300,000 clones, about 90% recorded once. Sequenced input: peripheral blood. The receptors derive from a young man who had recovered from COVID-19. The CDR3 runs from the conserved cysteine through the conserved F or W. D genes are given only for firm matches. Size tells how often a clone was seen (once, few, many) or the class of an expanded clone, and some rows leave it out.

v_gene	d_gene	abundance	j_gene	len	CDR3nt	CDR3aa
TRBV10-3	.	.	TRBJ1-1	12	TGTGCCATCAGTACAGCGAACACTGAAGCTTTCTTT	CAISTANTEAFF
TRBV29-1	TRBD1	once	TRBJ1-2	13	TGCAGCGGGGAAGACAGGGATAACTATGGCTACACCTTC	CSGEDRDNYGYTF
TRBV3-1/TRBV3-2	.	.	TRBJ1-3	14	TGTGCCAGCAGCCAAGCTGGGCAGGGAAACACCATATATTTT	CASSQAGQGNTIYF
TRBV2	.	.	TRBJ2-5	12	TGTGCCAGCAGCCCCGGGGGTGGGACCCAGTACTTC	CASSPGGGTQYF
TRBV9	.	once	TRBJ2-7	14	TGTGCCAGCAGCCCAAGAGACGGGTTCAACGAGCAGTACTTC	CASSPRDGFNEQYF
TRBV27	.	once	TRBJ1-1	13	TGTGCCAGCAGTTGGGCAGGGGACACTGAAGCTTTCTTT	CASSWAGDTEAFF
TRBV19	TRBD2	.	TRBJ2-3	14	TGTGCCAGTAGTATCGCGGCGGGAGTCAATACGCAGTATTTT	CASSIAAGVNTQYF
TRBV9	TRBD2	.	TRBJ2-3	17	TGTGCCAGCAGCGTAGATTCGGGGGGGTCAGGCACAGATACGCAGTATTTT	CASSVDSGGSGTDTQYF
TRBV7-3	.	few	TRBJ2-7	13	TGTGCCAGCAGCTTAGCTAGCTCCTACGAGCAGTACTTC	CASSLASSYEQYF
TRBV29-1	.	.	TRBJ2-7	13	TGCAGCGCCACGACAGTTAAAACCTACGAGCAGTACTTC	CSATTVKTYEQYF
TRBV18	TRBD2	.	TRBJ2-1	13	TGTGCCAGCTCCCCGGGACTAGCCAATGAGCAGTTCTTC	CASSPGLANEQFF
TRBV4-2	.	.	TRBJ1-2	13	TGTGCCAGCAGCCAAGTGATGGGGGGAGGCTACACCTTC	CASSQVMGGGYTF
TRBV9	.	.	TRBJ1-4	15	TGTGCCAGCAGCGTAGAGGGACACCAAGGGGAAAAACTGTTTTTT	CASSVEGHQGEKLFF
TRBV14	TRBD2	.	TRBJ2-7	14	TGTGCCAGCAGCCGCCGGGAGGGGGCCTACGAGCAGTACTTC	CASSRREGAYEQYF
TRBV5-1	.	.	TRBJ2-7	13	TGCGCCAGCAGTCCCACTAGTATCCACGAGCAGTACTTC	CASSPTSIHEQYF
TRBV2	.	.	TRBJ2-7	14	TGTGCCAGCAGTGTCCAGGGAGGTTCCTACGAGCAGTACTTC	CASSVQGGSYEQYF
TRBV2	TRBD1	.	TRBJ1-4	14	TGTGCCAGCAGTACGACAGGGTCGGGTGAAAAACTGTTTTTT	CASSTTGSGEKLFF
TRBV5-4	.	.	TRBJ2-5	16	TGTGCCAGCACCCCGGTCAGGGGAGGGGGCCAAGAGACCCAGTACTTC	CASTPVRGGGQETQYF